This TCR beta chain was documented in a study of cytomegalovirus exposure and HLA in healthy donors. The primer mix had 60 Vbeta and 13 Jbeta primers. Method: immunoSEQ multiplex PCR; TCRdb's copy keeps in-frame clones and lacks some. Among 66,000 or so clones, about 90% were seen once, and the ten largest hold approximately 1.6%. CDR3 size: 14 residues. V trimming: 3 bases; J trimming: 3 bases; junction bases outside the gene matches: 2. CDR1 and CDR2 (germline): SGHTA, FQGNSA. Comments on this clone: Its target is not known.

General study points: Among the most significant clusters, several appeared linked to common viral pathogens in a later analysis.

The chain joins TRBV7-2 to TRBJ2-7, with 10 bases identical to TRBD2. This TCR derives from a man younger than 40 in good health and CMV-seropositive. Sequenced material: PBMCs. DNA of the CDR3: TGTGCCAGCAGCTTGGGACTAGCGATCTACGAGCAGTACTTC. Amino acid sequence: CASSLGLAIYEQYF.